This T cell receptor (beta chain) was captured in a study of long-term antiretroviral therapy in people with HIV. Study-wide findings and caveats: Increased diversity was seen after ART, yet it remained lower than in transplant donor controls. Information on adherence, resistance and therapy changes was unavailable.

This CDR3 comprises 13 residues. The ends were cut back, 2 bases at V and 5 bases at J, with 9 bases in the middle. Germline V gene data show CDR1 as SGHTA and CDR2 as FQGNSA. Remarks on this clone: Its antigen is still unknown.

The immunoSEQ assay was v3.0, run at survey level. Sequencing aimed at roughly 40,000-50,000 T-cell genomes per sample. Measured with immunoSEQ multiplex PCR; TCRdb has only the in-frame clones, and not every one. Among tens of thousands of clones, roughly four fifths were seen once, and the ten largest hold around a quarter. Without exception, participants with HIV were treated in the United States. Sequences were derived from unsorted PBMCs, sampled 0.4 years after starting antiretroviral therapy. V is TRBV7-2 and J is TRBJ1-1; D call uncertain. This TCR derives from a man between 45 and 60 years old with HIV. The DNA for the CDR3 is TGTGCCAGCAGCTTATCGAGTAGGACTGAAGCTTTCTTT. Its protein product is CASSLSSRTEAFF. The full variable domain, rest sourced from reference TRBV7-2 and TRBJ1-1, is GAGVSQSPSNKVTEKGKDVELRCDPISGHTALYWYRQSLGQGLEFLIYFQGNSAPDKSGLPSDRFSAERTGGSVSTLTIQRTQQEDSAVYLCASSLSSRTEAFFGQGTRLTVV.